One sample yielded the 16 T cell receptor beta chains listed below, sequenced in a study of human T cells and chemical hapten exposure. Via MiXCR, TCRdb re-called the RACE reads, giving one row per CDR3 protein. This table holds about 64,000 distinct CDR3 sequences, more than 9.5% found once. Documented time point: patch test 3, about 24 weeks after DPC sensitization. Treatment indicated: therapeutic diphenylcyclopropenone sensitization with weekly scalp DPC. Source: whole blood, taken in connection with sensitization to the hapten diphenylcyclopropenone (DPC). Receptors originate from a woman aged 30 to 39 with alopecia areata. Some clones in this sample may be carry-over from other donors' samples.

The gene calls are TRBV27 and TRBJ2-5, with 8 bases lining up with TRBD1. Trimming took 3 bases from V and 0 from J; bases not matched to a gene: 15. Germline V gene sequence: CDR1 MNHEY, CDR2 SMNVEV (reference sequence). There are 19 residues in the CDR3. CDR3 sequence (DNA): TGTGCCAGCAGTTTTCGACAGGGGAATGCCGTCGGGTACCAAGAGACCCAGTACTTC. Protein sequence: CASSFRQGNAVGYQETQYF.

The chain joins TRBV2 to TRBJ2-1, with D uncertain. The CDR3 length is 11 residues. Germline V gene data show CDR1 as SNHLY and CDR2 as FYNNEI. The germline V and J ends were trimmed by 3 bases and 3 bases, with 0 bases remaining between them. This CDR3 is CASSDYNEQFF. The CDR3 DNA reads TGTGCCAGCAGTGACTACAATGAGCAGTTCTTC.

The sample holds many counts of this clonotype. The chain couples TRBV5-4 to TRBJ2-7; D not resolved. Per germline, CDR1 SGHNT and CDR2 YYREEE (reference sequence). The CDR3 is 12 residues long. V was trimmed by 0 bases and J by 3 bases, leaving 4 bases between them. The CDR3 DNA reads TGTGCCAGCAGCTTGGAGCGCTACGAGCAGTACTTC. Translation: CASSLERYEQYF.

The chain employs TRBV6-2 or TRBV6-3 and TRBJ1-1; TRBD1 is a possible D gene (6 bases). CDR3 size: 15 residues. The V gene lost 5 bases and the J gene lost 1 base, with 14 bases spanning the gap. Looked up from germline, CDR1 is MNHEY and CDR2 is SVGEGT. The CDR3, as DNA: TGTGCCAGCAGTCGCCTAGGACAGCCGAACACTGAAGCTTTCTTT. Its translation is CASSRLGQPNTEAFF.

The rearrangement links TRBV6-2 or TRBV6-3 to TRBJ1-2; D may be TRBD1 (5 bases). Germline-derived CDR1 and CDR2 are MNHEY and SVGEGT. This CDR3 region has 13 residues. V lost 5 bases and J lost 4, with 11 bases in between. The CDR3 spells CASSPQGSYGYTF. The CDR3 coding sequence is TGTGCCAGCAGTCCTCAGGGATCCTATGGCTACACCTTC.

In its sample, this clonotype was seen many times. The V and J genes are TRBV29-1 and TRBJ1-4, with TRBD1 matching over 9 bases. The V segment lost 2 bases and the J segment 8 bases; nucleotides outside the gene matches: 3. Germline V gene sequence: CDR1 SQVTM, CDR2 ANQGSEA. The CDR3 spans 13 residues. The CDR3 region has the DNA TGCAGCGTTGAATCCGGGACAGGGGAAAAACTGTTTTTT. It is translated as CSVESGTGEKLFF. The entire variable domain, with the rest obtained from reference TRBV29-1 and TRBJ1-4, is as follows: SAVISQKPSRDICQRGTSLTIQCQVDSQVTMMFWYRQQPGQSLTLIATANQGSEATYESGFVIDKFPISRPNLTFSTLTVSNMSPEDSSIYLCSVESGTGEKLFFGSGTQLSVL.

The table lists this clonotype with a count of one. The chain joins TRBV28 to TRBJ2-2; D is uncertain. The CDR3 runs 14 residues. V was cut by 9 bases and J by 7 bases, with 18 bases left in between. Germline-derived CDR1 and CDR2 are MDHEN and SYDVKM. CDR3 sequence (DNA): TGTGCCAGGCCTACACGTGTACGAGGCGGGGAGCTGTTTTTT. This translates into CARPTRVRGGELFF.

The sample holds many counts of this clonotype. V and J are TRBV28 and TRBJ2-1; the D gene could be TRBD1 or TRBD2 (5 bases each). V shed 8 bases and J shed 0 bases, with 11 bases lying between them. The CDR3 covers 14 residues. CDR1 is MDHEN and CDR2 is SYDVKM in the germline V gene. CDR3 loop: CASARGGSYNEQFF. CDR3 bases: TGTGCCAGCGCACGGGGCGGCTCCTACAATGAGCAGTTCTTC.

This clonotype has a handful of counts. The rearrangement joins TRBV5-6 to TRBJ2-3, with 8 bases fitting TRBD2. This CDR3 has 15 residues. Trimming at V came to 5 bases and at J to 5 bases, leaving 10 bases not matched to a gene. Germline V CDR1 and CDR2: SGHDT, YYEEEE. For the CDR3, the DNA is TGTGCCAGCAGATCGCTCGGGAGGGCCGGAGATACGCAGTATTTT. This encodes CASRSLGRAGDTQYF.

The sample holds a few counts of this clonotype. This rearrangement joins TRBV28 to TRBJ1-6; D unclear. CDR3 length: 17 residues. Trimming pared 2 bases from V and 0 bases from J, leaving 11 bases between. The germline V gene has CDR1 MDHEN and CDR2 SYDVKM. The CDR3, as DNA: TGTGCCAGCAGTTTAATCAGGCTTAGCTCCTATAATTCACCCCTCCACTTT. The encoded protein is CASSLIRLSSYNSPLHF.

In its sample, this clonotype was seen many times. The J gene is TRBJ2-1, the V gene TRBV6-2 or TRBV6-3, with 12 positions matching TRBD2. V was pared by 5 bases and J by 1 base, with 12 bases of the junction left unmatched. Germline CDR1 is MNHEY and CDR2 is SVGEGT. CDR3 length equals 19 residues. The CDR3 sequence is CASSRRRTSGVNSYNEQFF. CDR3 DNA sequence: TGTGCCAGCAGTAGGCGTCGGACTAGCGGGGTGAATTCCTACAATGAGCAGTTCTTC.

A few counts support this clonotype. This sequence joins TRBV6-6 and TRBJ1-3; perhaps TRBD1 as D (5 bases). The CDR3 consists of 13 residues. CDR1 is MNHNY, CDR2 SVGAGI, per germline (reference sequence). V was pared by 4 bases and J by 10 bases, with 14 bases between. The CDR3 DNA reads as TGTGCCAGCAGTTCTGAGGGGAGGATTACCATATATTTT. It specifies CASSSEGRITIYF.

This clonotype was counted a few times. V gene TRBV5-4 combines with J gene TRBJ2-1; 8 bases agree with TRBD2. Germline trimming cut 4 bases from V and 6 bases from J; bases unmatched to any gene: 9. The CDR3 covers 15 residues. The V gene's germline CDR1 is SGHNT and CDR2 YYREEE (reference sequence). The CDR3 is CASSLSSGGTNEQFF. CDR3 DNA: TGTGCCAGCAGCCTCAGCAGCGGGGGAACCAATGAGCAGTTCTTC. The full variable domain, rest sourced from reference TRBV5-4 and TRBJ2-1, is ETGVTQSPTHLIKTRGQQVTLRCSSQSGHNTVSWYQQALGQGPQFIFQYYREEENGRGNFPPRFSGLQFPNYSSELNVNALELDDSALYLCASSLSSGGTNEQFFGPGTRLTVL.

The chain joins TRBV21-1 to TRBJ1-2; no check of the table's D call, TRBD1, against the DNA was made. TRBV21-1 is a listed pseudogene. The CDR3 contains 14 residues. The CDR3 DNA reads TGTGCCACCACCCCGGGACAGGGAATGTATGGCTACACCTTC. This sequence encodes CATTPGQGMYGYTF.

This CDR3 is CASSLAWDSYGYTF. The DNA of the CDR3 is TGTGCCAGCAGCTTAGCCTGGGACAGCTATGGCTACACCTTC. This chain uses TRBV7-9 with TRBJ1-2, with TRBD1 matching over 7 bases. The CDR3 is 14 amino acids. Per germline, CDR1 SEHNR and CDR2 FQNEAQ (reference sequence). The J segment lost 4 bases and the V segment lost 0 bases, leaving 2 bases of the junction unmatched.

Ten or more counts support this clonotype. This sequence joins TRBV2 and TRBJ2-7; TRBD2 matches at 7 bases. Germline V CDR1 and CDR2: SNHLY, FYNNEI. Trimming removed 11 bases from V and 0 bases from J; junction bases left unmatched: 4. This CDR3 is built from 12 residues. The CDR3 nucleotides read TGTGCCGTCCGGGACTACTCCTACGAGCAGTACTTC. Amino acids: CAVRDYSYEQYF.